This T cell receptor (beta chain) was captured in a study of T cells in Graves' hyperthyroidism and ophthalmopathy (dated by TCRdb to the late 2010s). About the full investigation: Peripheral blood was collected at initial diagnosis, before any treatment. The paper reports TCR Vbeta CDR3 sequencing of 135 peripheral blood samples: around 41 ophthalmopathy, under 80 hyperthyroidism and approximately 17 progressor patients. In six Graves' hyperthyroidism patients, the study also compared T-cell repertoires from thyroid tissue with T-cell repertoires from blood. Prospective prediction of ophthalmopathy was tested in an independent validation cohort consisting of fewer than 20 hyperthyroidism patients and approximately 16 patients who later progressed to ophthalmopathy. To identify TCR V-J signatures that set the groups apart, the researchers used a discovery cohort of about a hundred patients, made up of 40 to 45 with Graves' ophthalmopathy and some 56 with stable Graves' hyperthyroidism. After sampling, hyperthyroidism patients received methimazole starting at 30 mg daily, and ophthalmopathy patients received high-dose intravenous methylprednisolone. The 100 or so discovery patients were randomly split 7:3 into training and test sets. Summary of the overall study and its limitations: In validation, the model predicted progression to ophthalmopathy with approximately 70% sensitivity and roughly 72% specificity, a median of about 6 months before onset. No statistical method was used to set the sample size in advance, and investigators knew the group allocation. In cross-validation, a model built on a 13 V-J signature told ophthalmopathy apart from stable hyperthyroidism with just under 90% sensitivity and about 81% specificity, and in testing the same model reached 80%/75%. Most expanded thyroid clonotypes (frequency above 0.001) were also detected in blood, suggesting blood repertoires may reflect thyroid immune responses.

The germline V gene provides CDR1 MNHEY and CDR2 SVGEGT. V is shortened by 10 bases, J by 8 bases, and the region joining them spans 14 bases. The CDR3 measures 11 amino acids from cysteine to phenylalanine. Kept here is only the CDR3 DNA, which spans 33 bases and is read in frame from base 1. TCR beta CDR3 regions were amplified from RNA transcripts. A first-round RT-PCR of the TCR CDR3 used the HTBI primer set with the Qiagen OneStep RT-PCR kit. A second multiplex PCR round built the libraries, followed by size selection and purification. Paired-end sequencing of the libraries was performed with 100 bp reads on an Illumina HiSeq2000. Per the source publication's procedure: SOAPnuke was used to process the raw data, throwing out any read that contained adapters or uncalled bases, had a mean Phred below 15, or lacked an exact constant-primer or identifier match. COPE v1.2.5 was used to merge high-quality paired reads, and clonotypes were defined as unique nucleotide sequences. Clonotypes were aligned to IMGT TRBV, TRBD and TRBJ reference segments using MiTCR v1.1. Only V-J combinations with frequency above 0.0001, covering 99% to 99.2% of repertoires, were analysed. The TCS score was defined as the ratio of F50 (clonal expansion) to E x V (chaos), calculated using BLOSUM62-based TCRdist between CDR3 peptides within each V-J. Welch's t-statistics and random forest reduced just over 500 V-J features to 13, which were used in a naive Bayes classifier (R e1071). Using fastp at Q25 and MiXCR, TCRdb reprocessed the public reads and kept productive beta chains. Rows with one shared CDR3 protein collapse into an entry with the most common genes and DNA. TCRdb assigned the V and J calls; the authors' analysis was not used. Here the sample has around 340,000 distinct CDR3 sequences; approximately 18% occur a single time. 15% of the sample is held by the ten biggest clonotypes.

Of note for this clonotype: Its antigen specificity is not known. No base quality information exists; no much larger clone differs at one position.

Ophthalmopathy patients had moderately to severely active disease, with a Clinical Activity Score of 3 or more, a NOSPECS grade of 4 or more, and a disease duration of less than 3 months. The study excluded patients with uncontrolled infections, other autoimmune diseases, pregnancy or lactation. Diagnoses relied on clinical symptoms, serum thyroxine and TRAb, thyroid ultrasound and orbital computed tomography. Ficoll-Paque density gradient centrifugation was used to isolate PBMCs from 9.5 to 10 ml of fresh peripheral blood. Trizol reagent was used to extract total RNA, and RNA quality was then checked on an Agilent 2100 Bioanalyzer.

This clonotype originated in a woman in her thirties or forties with Graves' ophthalmopathy. Sequenced: blood. The chain links TRBV6-2 or TRBV6-3 with TRBJ1-2; the D gene remains uncertain. The CDR3 reads CAKPRTEGYTF. Read as DNA, the sequence is TGTGCCAAGCCGAGAACAGAAGGCTACACCTTC.